This TCR beta chain came from a study of T cells after somatic rescue of genetic block. J gave up 7 bases and V 5 bases, and 7 bases lay outside the gene matches. The V gene's germline CDR1 is SGHAT and CDR2 FQNNGV. This CDR3 comprises 15 residues. Clones were read by immunoSEQ multiplex PCR, and TCRdb kept only the in-frame ones, dropping some. The sample includes 68,000 or so clones, 80% to 95% of them seen just once. The specimen sequenced was peripheral blood mononuclear cells (PBMCs). The sequence was obtained from a man aged 35 to 55. The chain combines TRBV11-2 with TRBJ2-2; 10 bases fit TRBD2. CDR3 amino acids: CASSPLAGAVGELFF. CDR3 DNA sequence: TGTGCCAGCAGCCCCCTAGCGGGAGCGGTCGGGGAGCTGTTTTTT.